The 25 T cell receptor beta chains below come from one sample, sequenced in a study of blood T cell repertoires in COVID-19. Here immunoSEQ multiplex PCR was the method, and the copy in TCRdb shows in-frame clones only, minus some. The sample lists 540,000 or so clones, about 89% seen once, with 7.5% to 9.5% in the top ten. Sample: peripheral blood. The origin of the receptors is a woman in her forties or fifties with COVID-19, enrolled during active disease.

The V call is TRBV6-5, the J call TRBJ2-5; D gene unclear. The CDR3 is 12 amino acids. CDR1 MNHEY and CDR2 SVGAGI come from the germline V gene. With 7 bases removed from V and 8 bases from J, the gap between germline ends came to 14 bases. As DNA, the CDR3 is TGTGCCAGCAACTTACCCCTAGGAACCCAGTACTTC. Protein: CASNLPLGTQYF.

The chain couples TRBV11-2 to TRBJ1-1; no reliable D call. The V end was cut by 2 bases, the J end by 8 bases, with 9 bases between. Germline values: CDR1 SGHAT, CDR2 FQNNGV. The CDR3 length is 12 residues. CDR3 in DNA: TGTGCCAGCAGCTTACAAATAAGCGAAGCTTTCTTT. This codes for CASSLQISEAFF.

Only one count was recorded for this clone. V and J are TRBV6-5 and TRBJ2-5, with D possibly being TRBD1 (6 bases). CDR3 length equals 14 residues. V lost 4 bases and J lost 4, with 13 bases in between. The germline V gene has CDR1 MNHEY and CDR2 SVGAGI. The CDR3 spells CASSSSGDPETQYF. DNA of the CDR3: TGTGCCAGCAGTTCTTCAGGGGACCCAGAGACCCAGTACTTC.

This sequence joins TRBV5-5 and TRBJ2-7, with 11 bases aligning to TRBD1. CDR3 length: 14 amino acids. Germline V gene sequence: CDR1 SGHKS, CDR2 YYEKEE (reference sequence). Trimming at V came to 5 bases and at J to 5 bases, leaving 6 bases not matched to a gene. CDR3 nucleotides: TGTGCCAGCAGGCGCGGACAGGGGGCGGACGAGCAGTACTTC. Amino acid sequence: CASRRGQGADEQYF.

This chain's CDR3 is CSVEGQGGSYEQYF. The CDR3 DNA reads as TGCAGCGTTGAAGGGCAGGGAGGAAGCTACGAGCAGTACTTC. The V gene is TRBV29-1, the J gene TRBJ2-7, with a tentative D call TRBD2 (6 bases). CDR1 is SQVTM and CDR2 is ANQGSEA in the germline V gene. The CDR3 spans 14 residues. V gave up 1 base and J gave up 3 bases, with 13 bases separating them.

This chain uses TRBV7-9 with TRBJ2-3, with 12 bases fitting TRBD1. Trimming took 6 bases from V and 5 from J; bases not matched to a gene: 6. This CDR3 has 15 residues. CDR1 and CDR2 from the germline V gene are SEHNR and FQNEAQ (reference sequence). The CDR3 here is CASSYGTGGVDTQYF. The CDR3 coding sequence is TGTGCCAGCAGTTACGGGACAGGGGGCGTAGATACGCAGTATTTT.

In regard to this clone: Within the sample, other DNA sequences also encode this same CDR3. This rearrangement joins TRBV4-2 to TRBJ2-7; 8 nucleotides line up with TRBD1. This CDR3 comprises 14 residues. Per the germline V gene, CDR1 is LGHNA and CDR2 is YNFKEQ. V lost 3 bases to trimming and J lost 2 bases; unmatched junction nucleotides: 3. CDR3 sequence reads: CASSQGTGPYEQYF. Here the CDR3 DNA reads TGTGCCAGCAGCCAGGGGACAGGCCCCTACGAGCAGTACTTC.

The chain carries TRBV15 and TRBJ2-3; 10 positions match TRBD2. This CDR3 region has 13 residues. Germline trimming cut 8 bases from V and 3 bases from J; bases unmatched to any gene: 2. Germline values: CDR1 LNHNV, CDR2 YYDKDF (reference sequence). The CDR3 coding sequence is TGTGCCACCTCAGCGGGGGGGACAGATACGCAGTATTTT. Its translation is CATSAGGTDTQYF.

The gene calls are TRBV5-4 and TRBJ2-3; TRBD2 agrees at 9 bases. The CDR3 consists of 16 residues. V dropped 7 bases and J dropped 2; count of bases not matched to a gene: 11. Germline assignment: CDR1 SGHNT and CDR2 YYREEE (reference sequence). CDR3 nucleotides: TGTGCCAGCGGCGCTAGCGGGACCCGATCCACAGATACGCAGTATTTT. The encoded protein is CASGASGTRSTDTQYF.

The V gene is TRBV4-1, the J gene TRBJ2-7; TRBD1 matches at 9 bases. The CDR3 has 15 amino acids. After removal of 3 bases from V and 4 bases from J, the junction contained 7 bases not matched to a gene. Germline loops: CDR1 MGHRA, CDR2 YSYEKL. The CDR3 sequence is CASSHPGQGGYEQYF. In DNA, the CDR3 is TGCGCCAGCAGCCATCCGGGACAGGGAGGTTACGAGCAGTACTTC.

The gene calls are TRBV7-9 and TRBJ2-7; 9 bases line up with TRBD1. Germline V lookup: CDR1 SEHNR, CDR2 FQNEAQ (reference sequence). Germline trimming cut 1 base from V and 3 bases from J; bases unmatched to any gene: 7. The CDR3 sequence is 16 residues long. The DNA for the CDR3 is TGTGCCAGCAGCTTAGAGGGGACAGGGTATCACTACGAGCAGTACTTC. Encoded protein: CASSLEGTGYHYEQYF. Complete variable domain (other parts from reference TRBV7-9 and TRBJ2-7): DTGVSQNPRHKITKRGQNVTFRCDPISEHNRLYWYRQTLGQGPEFLTYFQNEAQLEKSRLLSDRFSAERPKGSFSTLEIQRTEQGDSAMYLCASSLEGTGYHYEQYFGPGTRLTVT.

The sample holds a few counts of this clone. This sequence joins TRBV6-6 and TRBJ2-7; 10 positions match TRBD1. The trim removed 4 bases at V and 4 bases at J, leaving 10 bases unmatched. The CDR3 runs to 16 residues. Per the germline V gene, CDR1 is MNHNY and CDR2 is SVGAGI (reference sequence). CDR3 nucleotides: TGTGCCAGCAGTTCCTCCGGGACAGGGGAAATTTACGAGCAGTACTTC. This encodes CASSSSGTGEIYEQYF.

The CDR3 nucleotides read TGTGCCAGCAGTTCTGGACAGGGGGCCACCGGGGAGCTGTTTTTT. It codes for CASSSGQGATGELFF. The chain employs TRBV6-5 and TRBJ2-2; 11 bases fit TRBD1. Germline lookup yields CDR1 MNHEY and CDR2 SVGAGI. The CDR3 covers 15 residues. Germline trimming cut 4 bases from V and 4 bases from J; bases unmatched to any gene: 2.

V gene TRBV21-1 combines with J gene TRBJ1-1; the table assigns TRBD1, which was not confirmed against the DNA. TRBV21-1 represents a pseudogene. CDR3 length: 16 amino acids. This CDR3 reads CASSKGLRDRDLEAFF. The CDR3, as DNA: TGTGCCAGCAGCAAGGGTCTCCGGGACAGGGATTTGGAAGCTTTCTTT.

This chain joins TRBV6-2 or TRBV6-3 and TRBJ2-1, with D possibly TRBD2 on 7 matching bases. Germline CDR1 reads MNHEY; CDR2 reads SVGEGT. V was pared by 0 bases and J by 4 bases, with 13 bases between. The CDR3 loop spans 16 amino acids. The CDR3 loop is CASSYSWRGPYNEQFF. The DNA for the CDR3 is TGTGCCAGCAGTTACTCGTGGCGGGGGCCATACAATGAGCAGTTCTTC.

The rearrangement links TRBV11-2 to TRBJ2-5; a possible D gene is TRBD1 (5 bases). The CDR3 is made up of 12 amino acids. V was shortened by 4 bases and J by 4 bases, with 7 bases between the two germline ends. Per germline, CDR1 SGHAT and CDR2 FQNNGV. The CDR3 protein is CASSSGSETQYF. The CDR3 DNA reads as TGTGCCAGCAGCTCAGGGTCAGAGACCCAGTACTTC.

The chain recombines TRBV3-1 (or the pseudogene TRBV3-2) with TRBJ1-5, with 10 bases matching TRBD1. Germline V CDR1 and CDR2: LGHDT, YNNKEL (reference sequence). V shed 4 bases, J shed 8 bases, and the junction held 5 bases outside the gene matches. CDR3 length: 14 amino acids. The CDR3 loop is CASSRGQGRKPQHF. CDR3 sequence (DNA): TGTGCCAGCAGCCGGGGACAGGGGAGGAAGCCCCAGCATTTT.

For this clone: This sample includes further DNA sequences coding for the same CDR3. V and J are TRBV6-5 and TRBJ2-3; TRBD2 matches at 10 bases. This CDR3 comprises 15 residues. Germline assignment: CDR1 MNHEY and CDR2 SVGAGI. After removal of 2 bases from V and 6 bases from J, the junction contained 5 bases not matched to a gene. CDR3 DNA sequence: TGTGCCAGCAGTTACCTAGCGGGGGCCGGGGATACGCAGTATTTT. The encoded protein is CASSYLAGAGDTQYF.

Written as DNA, the CDR3 is TGTGCCAGCAGCCCCTCAGGGACCGGGGAGCTGTTTTTT. Its translation is CASSPSGTGELFF. The rearrangement uses TRBV11-2 and TRBJ2-2; perhaps TRBD1 as D (5 bases). Germline CDR1 and CDR2: SGHAT and FQNNGV. This CDR3 region has 13 residues. Trimming removed 5 bases from V and 5 bases from J, with 9 bases in between.

V is TRBV6-5 and J is TRBJ2-1, with 9 positions matching TRBD2. With 8 bases clipped from V and 5 bases from J, the junction kept 7 bases outside the gene matches. Germline CDR1 is MNHEY and CDR2 is SVGAGI. CDR3 length: 14 residues. For the CDR3, the DNA is TGTGCCAGCGAATGGAGCGGGGGGAACAATGAGCAGTTCTTC. Protein product: CASEWSGGNNEQFF.

This clone turned up a few times. V usage is TRBV10-3 and J usage is TRBJ2-5, with TRBD2 matching 14 bases. Germline CDR1 and CDR2: ENHRY and SYGVKD. The CDR3 runs 18 residues. With 3 bases clipped from V and 5 bases from J, the junction kept 11 bases outside the gene matches. This CDR3 reads CAISDHGLAGGPRETQYF. DNA for the CDR3: TGTGCCATCAGTGACCACGGACTAGCGGGGGGTCCGAGGGAGACCCAGTACTTC.

This chain connects TRBV19 to TRBJ2-3, with D perhaps TRBD2 (6 bases). This CDR3 has 14 amino acids. V was pared by 7 bases and J by 2 bases, with 13 bases between. The germline V gene encodes CDR1 LNHDA and CDR2 SQIVND (reference sequence). As DNA, the CDR3 is TGTGCCAGTACCTTTCGGGGGAACACAGATACGCAGTATTTT. Protein: CASTFRGNTDTQYF. The full variable domain, its missing parts supplied by reference TRBV19 and TRBJ2-3, is DGGITQSPKYLFRKEGQNVTLSCEQNLNHDAMYWYRQDPGQGLRLIYYSQIVNDFQKGDIAEGYSVSREKKESFPLTVTSAQKNPTAFYLCASTFRGNTDTQYFGPGTRLTVL.

The CDR3 DNA sequence: TGTGCCAGCAGTGAAGACCCGACAGGGGACACTGAAGCTTTCTTT. Protein sequence: CASSEDPTGDTEAFF. The V and J genes are TRBV6-1 and TRBJ1-1, with TRBD1 matching over 8 bases. J lost 3 bases, V lost 1 base, and 4 bases had no gene match. Germline V gives CDR1 MNHNS, CDR2 SASEGT. The CDR3 loop spans 15 amino acids.

As regards this clone: The identical CDR3 is also encoded by other nucleotide sequences in the sample. V usage is TRBV9 and J usage is TRBJ2-3; no clear D. CDR1 SGDLS and CDR2 YYNGEE come from the germline V gene. V was shortened by 0 bases and J by 0 bases, with 8 bases between the two germline ends. The CDR3 length is 15 residues. CDR3 in amino acids: CASSVGTASTDTQYF. Written as DNA, the CDR3 is TGTGCCAGCAGCGTAGGAACTGCTAGCACAGATACGCAGTATTTT. The complete variable domain, with remaining parts taken from reference TRBV9 and TRBJ2-3, reads DSGVTQTPKHLITATGQRVTLRCSPRSGDLSVYWYQQSLDQGLQFLIQYYNGEERAKGNILERFSAQQFPDLHSELNLSSLELGDSALYFCASSVGTASTDTQYFGPGTRLTVL.

The CDR3 spells CASSLDTNTEAFF. The CDR3 DNA is TGTGCCAGCAGCTTGGACACCAACACTGAAGCTTTCTTT. The J gene is TRBJ1-1, the V gene TRBV5-5; no reliable D call. V was shortened by 0 bases and J by 2 bases, with 5 bases between the two germline ends. This CDR3 has 13 residues. CDR1 and CDR2 (germline): SGHKS, YYEKEE (reference sequence).